The 30 T cell receptor beta chains presented below share a single source sample, sequenced in a study of T cell repertoires in cytomegalovirus infection. The antigens these receptors bind are not known. TCRdb re-derived calls from the reads in MiXCR, one entry per CDR3 protein. The table shows 75,000 to 100,000 distinct CDR3 sequences, with 29% occurring only once. Sequencing used CD8+ T cells from cultured PBMCs, obtained from culture after CMV antigen stimulation. The receptors originated from a human donor in good health (CMV status not recorded). Some clones in this sample may be carry-over from other donors' samples.

J is TRBJ1-1 and V is TRBV9; TRBD1 matches 7 bases. V shed 1 base and J 1 base; nucleotides not matched to a gene: 10. This CDR3 has 17 residues. The germline V gene has CDR1 SGDLS and CDR2 YYNGEE. This chain's CDR3 is CASSVSGGTSANTEAFF. CDR3 nucleotide sequence: TGTGCCAGCAGCGTATCAGGGGGGACGAGCGCGAACACTGAAGCTTTCTTT.

Notes on this clonotype: This may stem from a read error, because a much larger clone lies one nucleotide away. The chain has TRBV9 and TRBJ2-5; 10 bases agree with TRBD2. CDR1 SGDLS and CDR2 YYNGEE come from the germline V gene. The CDR3 contains 17 residues. CDR3 nucleotide sequence: TGTGCCAGCAGCGCTGACGGGGCCGGGACTAGCGAGGAGATCCAGTACTTC. Amino acids: CASSADGAGTSEEIQYF. Variable domain in full (rest from reference TRBV9 and TRBJ2-5): DSGVTQTPKHLITATGQRVTLRCSPRSGDLSVYWYQQSLDQGLQFLIQYYNGEERAKGNILERFSAQQFPDLHSELNLSSLELGDSALYFCASSADGAGTSEEIQYFGPGTRLLVL.

The V gene is TRBV2, the J gene TRBJ2-1; D is possibly TRBD1 or TRBD2 (5 bases each). V lost 3 bases and J 12 bases, leaving 12 bases between the germline ends. The CDR3 contains 12 residues. Germline V gene data show CDR1 as SNHLY and CDR2 as FYNNEI. CDR3: CASSELPGTQFF. In nucleotides, the CDR3 is TGTGCCAGCAGTGAGCTACCGGGGACGCAGTTCTTC.

The chain has TRBV9 and TRBJ2-3; the D call may be TRBD1 or TRBD2 (6 bases each). This CDR3 contains 14 residues. CDR1 and CDR2 from the germline V gene are SGDLS and YYNGEE. V was shortened by 0 bases and J by 6 bases, with 11 bases between the two germline ends. The CDR3 nucleotides read TGTGCCAGCAGCGTAGAATGGGGGGCGGATACGCAGTATTTT. Translating it yields CASSVEWGADTQYF.

V and J are TRBV3-1 and TRBJ2-1; D is ambiguous. V was pared by 2 bases and J by 2 bases, with 1 base between. The germline gives CDR1 LGHDT, CDR2 YNNKEL (reference sequence). This CDR3 is 12 amino acids long. The CDR3 protein is CASSQTYNEQFF. The CDR3 coding sequence is TGTGCCAGCAGCCAAACCTACAATGAGCAGTTCTTC.

The chain carries TRBV7-4 and TRBJ1-1; the D is unclear. Germline CDR1 SGHVT, CDR2 SQSDAQ. The CDR3 runs 13 residues. The germline V and J ends were trimmed by 5 bases and 2 bases, with 9 bases remaining between them. CDR3 sequence reads: CASSPPGNTEAFF. The CDR3 region has the DNA TGTGCCAGCAGCCCTCCAGGTAACACTGAAGCTTTCTTT.

The sample holds a few counts of this clonotype. The V gene is TRBV28, the J gene TRBJ2-1; unclear D gene. The length of the CDR3 is 13 residues. Germline CDR1 is MDHEN and CDR2 is SYDVKM. V lost 1 base and J lost 4, with 5 bases in between. The CDR3 region is CASSLSRYNEQFF. In nucleotides, the CDR3 is TGTGCCAGCAGTTTATCACGTTACAATGAGCAGTTCTTC.

The table lists this clonotype with many counts. This rearrangement joins TRBV7-8 to TRBJ2-3; 9 bases fit TRBD2. The V segment lost 1 base and the J segment 2 bases; nucleotides outside the gene matches: 4. The CDR3 is made up of 16 amino acids. Germline CDR1 reads SGHVS; CDR2 reads FQNEAQ. In DNA form, the CDR3 reads TGTGCCAGCAGCTTAGTTGGCGGGGGGGCCACAGATACGCAGTATTTT. This codes for CASSLVGGGATDTQYF.

The DNA of the CDR3 is TGTGCCAGCAGCCCGCGACAGGGGGTGAACACTGAAGCTTTCTTT. It encodes CASSPRQGVNTEAFF. The rearrangement uses TRBV7-9 and TRBJ1-1; 9 bases match TRBD1. The CDR3 covers 15 residues. After removal of 5 bases from V and 0 bases from J, the junction contained 4 bases not matched to a gene. Germline values: CDR1 SEHNR, CDR2 FQNEAQ (reference sequence).

The rearrangement joins TRBV12-3 or TRBV12-4 to TRBJ2-1; the D gene could be TRBD1 or TRBD2 (5 bases each). Trimming took off 1 base at V and 2 bases at J, with 9 bases between the two ends. The CDR3 totals 15 residues. CDR3 residues: CASSLEGRPYNEQFF. The CDR3 nucleotides read TGTGCCAGCAGTTTAGAGGGACGACCCTACAATGAGCAGTTCTTC.

The V call is TRBV7-3, the J call TRBJ1-2, with D possibly TRBD1 on 5 matching bases. This CDR3 is built from 15 residues. V lost 5 bases, J lost 5 bases, and 18 bases lay in between. The germline CDR1 and CDR2 sequences are SGHTA and FQGTGA. Here the CDR3 DNA reads TGTGCCAGCAGCCCGGACGGACAAGAAGGATATGGCTACACCTTC. It translates to CASSPDGQEGYGYTF.

The rearrangement links TRBV2 to TRBJ2-7, with 7 bases aligning to TRBD1. The ends lost 6 bases at V and 3 bases at J; junction bases unmatched: 5. Germline CDR1 reads SNHLY; CDR2 reads FYNNEI. The CDR3 length is 13 residues. For the CDR3, the DNA is TGTGCCAGCAGGGGAGACAGGGACTACGAGCAGTACTTC. It yields the protein CASRGDRDYEQYF.

The chain couples TRBV6-4 to TRBJ2-1, with TRBD2 matching over 7 bases. With V trimmed by 3 bases and J by 0 bases, 5 bases remained unmatched. CDR1 MRHNA and CDR2 SNTAGT come from the germline V gene. CDR3 size: 16 residues. The CDR3, as DNA: TGTGCCAGCAGTGAGGGGGGGTACAGCTCCTACAATGAGCAGTTCTTC. Its protein product is CASSEGGYSSYNEQFF.

This clonotype has just a few counts. The chain couples TRBV15 to TRBJ2-7; TRBD2 matches 11 bases. CDR1 LNHNV and CDR2 YYDKDF come from the germline V gene (reference sequence). The length of the CDR3 is 17 residues. Trimming took 0 bases from V and 2 from J; bases not matched to a gene: 6. CDR3 nucleotide sequence: TGTGCCACCAGCAGAGATTCGGGGGGACTAGCGGCCTACGAGCAGTACTTC. Protein: CATSRDSGGLAAYEQYF.

CDR3 protein: CASSLEEWTEAFF. The CDR3 DNA reads as TGTGCCAGCAGCTTAGAGGAGTGGACTGAAGCTTTCTTT. The genes are TRBV7-6 and TRBJ1-1, with unresolved D. The CDR3 consists of 13 residues. V was trimmed by 1 base and J by 5 bases, leaving 8 bases between them. The germline V gene has CDR1 SGHVS and CDR2 FNYEAQ.

In its sample, this clonotype was seen many times. In nucleotides, the CDR3 is TGTGCCAGCAGCTTACTCAGCGTGGAGCAGTTCTTC. Its protein product is CASSLLSVEQFF. The gene calls are TRBV7-8 and TRBJ2-1, with unresolved D. This CDR3 region has 12 residues. Trimming cost V 2 bases and J 10 bases, with 9 bases left between them. In germline, CDR1 is SGHVS, CDR2 FQNEAQ.

This clonotype was recorded many times. This chain links TRBV7-9 with TRBJ1-4; the match to TRBD1 covers 8 bases. The ends lost 5 bases at V and 4 bases at J; junction bases unmatched: 15. Germline CDR1 is SEHNR and CDR2 is FQNEAQ (reference sequence). The CDR3 runs to 18 residues. Written as DNA, the CDR3 is TGTGCCAGCAGCGACGCAAGAAACAGGGGGTATGATAATGAAAAACTGTTTTTT. Residues: CASSDARNRGYDNEKLFF.

There are many counts of this clonotype. The chain carries TRBV4-1 and TRBJ2-1; 11 bases are a match to TRBD2. Germline values: CDR1 MGHRA, CDR2 YSYEKL. CDR3 length: 16 amino acids. The V and J ends lost 5 bases and 9 bases, in that order; junction bases with no gene match: 12. CDR3 sequence: CASSGISGGALGEQFF. In DNA form, the CDR3 reads TGCGCCAGCAGCGGAATTAGCGGGGGGGCTTTGGGTGAGCAGTTCTTC.

This clonotype was counted only a few times. The chain combines TRBV7-6 with TRBJ2-7, with 7 bases identical to TRBD1. CDR1 and CDR2 from the germline V gene are SGHVS and FNYEAQ. V trimming: 5 bases; J trimming: 0 bases; junction bases outside the gene matches: 7. This CDR3 is built from 15 residues. The CDR3 is CASSPTGTASYEQYF. The DNA for the CDR3 is TGTGCCAGCAGCCCTACCGGGACAGCCTCCTACGAGCAGTACTTC.

This chain joins TRBV3-1 and TRBJ1-1; possible D gene TRBD1, 5 bases. This CDR3 comprises 14 residues. V lost 6 bases to trimming and J lost 2 bases, with 13 bases between them. Germline assignment: CDR1 LGHDT and CDR2 YNNKEL (reference sequence). The CDR3 sequence: CASSPSGTNTEAFF. The CDR3 DNA follows: TGTGCCAGCAGTCCCTCAGGGACTAACACTGAAGCTTTCTTT. The full variable domain, its missing parts supplied by reference TRBV3-1 and TRBJ1-1, is DTAVSQTPKYLVTQMGNDKSIKCEQNLGHDTMYWYKQDSKKFLKIMFSYNNKELIINETVPNRFSPKSPDKAHLNLHINSLELGDSAVYFCASSPSGTNTEAFFGQGTRLTVV.

This clonotype was detected many times. The chain is built from TRBV7-9 and TRBJ2-7; a weak D match, TRBD1 (6 bases). The V end was cut by 5 bases, the J end by 2 bases, with 13 bases between. The CDR3 spans 14 residues. In germline, CDR1 is SEHNR, CDR2 FQNEAQ (reference sequence). The CDR3 bases are TGTGCCAGCAGCCGGGCAGGGGCTCCCTACGAGCAGTACTTC. Its translation is CASSRAGAPYEQYF.

This clonotype was seen more than once but under ten times. This chain joins TRBV7-8 and TRBJ2-2, with 13 positions matching TRBD2. The germline CDR1 and CDR2 sequences are SGHVS and FQNEAQ. V trimming: 7 bases; J trimming: 3 bases; junction bases outside the gene matches: 17. This CDR3 is 20 amino acids long. The CDR3 region is CASTWGLAGTQLLYTGELFF. In nucleotides, the CDR3 is TGTGCCAGCACCTGGGGACTAGCGGGGACCCAATTACTCTACACCGGGGAGCTGTTTTTT.

This clonotype has a count of ten or more. This chain links TRBV29-1 with TRBJ2-7; 8 bases are shared with TRBD1. The CDR3 extends over 13 amino acids. The J segment lost 1 base and the V segment lost 5 bases, leaving 4 bases of the junction unmatched. The germline V gene has CDR1 SQVTM and CDR2 ANQGSEA. The CDR3 bases are TGCAGCGTTCAGGGGACAGGATCCTACGAGCAGTACTTC. Translated: CSVQGTGSYEQYF.

V usage is TRBV6-6 and J usage is TRBJ1-2; D might be TRBD1 (5 bases). The CDR3 is 16 amino acids. In germline, CDR1 is MNHNY, CDR2 SVGAGI (reference sequence). Trimming left V 7 bases short and J 5 bases short, with 23 bases between. The CDR3 loop is CASTQIRTPGGYGYTF. As DNA, the CDR3 is TGTGCCAGCACTCAAATCCGGACACCGGGGGGTTATGGCTACACCTTC.

The chain is built from TRBV20-1 and TRBJ1-1, with D unclear. Trimming took off 6 bases at V and 6 bases at J, with 17 bases between the two ends. The CDR3 length is 13 residues. Looked up from germline, CDR1 is DFQATT and CDR2 is SNEGSKA (reference sequence). CDR3 in amino acids: CSATHLYGAEAFF. The CDR3 nucleotides are TGCAGTGCCACTCACCTTTACGGGGCTGAAGCTTTCTTT.

The rearrangement links TRBV19 to TRBJ2-7; TRBD2 might be the D (6 bases). Germline CDR1 and CDR2: LNHDA and SQIVND (reference sequence). The CDR3 spans 13 residues. V lost 6 bases, J lost 5 bases, and 14 bases lay in between. DNA of the CDR3: TGTGCCAGTAGAAACGGGGGAACAGACGAGCAGTACTTC. Amino acid sequence: CASRNGGTDEQYF.

Here the CDR3 reads CASSIIAGGNEQFF. The DNA for the CDR3 is TGTGCCAGCAGTATAATTGCAGGGGGCAATGAGCAGTTCTTC. V is TRBV28 and J is TRBJ2-1; TRBD1 aligns across 7 bases. The CDR3 has 14 residues. The trim removed 5 bases at V and 6 bases at J, leaving 7 bases unmatched. The germline gives CDR1 MDHEN, CDR2 SYDVKM.

There are a few counts of this clonotype. The J gene is TRBJ1-2, the V gene TRBV20-1; D call uncertain. The germline CDR1 and CDR2 sequences are DFQATT and SNEGSKA (reference sequence). CDR3 length equals 12 residues. Between the trimmed V and J ends, which lost 1 base and 2 bases, there was a span of 5 bases. CDR3: CSARGQNYGYTF. CDR3 in DNA: TGCAGTGCTAGAGGCCAGAACTATGGCTACACCTTC.

The chain combines TRBV5-5 with TRBJ2-7, with D perhaps TRBD2 (6 bases). V was trimmed by 0 bases and J by 2 bases, leaving 15 bases between them. Germline CDR1 reads SGHKS; CDR2 reads YYEKEE (reference sequence). This CDR3 region has 16 residues. CDR3 in amino acids: CASSLALGTGAYEQYV. The CDR3 nucleotides read TGTGCCAGCAGCTTGGCCCTAGGGACTGGTGCCTACGAGCAGTACGTC.

This clonotype was seen more than once but under ten times. J is TRBJ2-5 and V is TRBV27; 9 bases agree with TRBD1. Trimming at V came to 6 bases and at J to 4 bases, leaving 12 bases not matched to a gene. Germline V gene sequence: CDR1 MNHEY, CDR2 SMNVEV (reference sequence). This CDR3 region has 16 residues. Here the CDR3 reads CASSLLLGQGLETQYF. The DNA for the CDR3 is TGTGCCAGCAGCCTCCTTCTGGGACAGGGATTAGAGACCCAGTACTTC.